This entry is about one T cell receptor beta chain. The entry originates in a study of blood T cell repertoires in COVID-19. V gave up 6 bases and J gave up 7 bases, with 22 bases separating them. Germline CDR1 GTSNPN, CDR2 SVGIG (reference sequence). This CDR3 region has 14 residues. TCRdb's table, derived via immunoSEQ multiplex PCR, lists solely in-frame clones and lacks some. The sample lists roughly 300,000 clones; around 88% were seen once. What was sequenced was peripheral blood. This receptor was taken from a woman between 45 and 65 years old with acute or convalescent COVID-19. The rearrangement joins TRBV30 to TRBJ2-7; the D gene is possibly TRBD2 (6 bases). The DNA of the CDR3 is TGTGCCTGCGGGGAGGTTGGGGGATCGGGAGAGCAGTACTTC. Translating gives CACGEVGGSGEQYF.